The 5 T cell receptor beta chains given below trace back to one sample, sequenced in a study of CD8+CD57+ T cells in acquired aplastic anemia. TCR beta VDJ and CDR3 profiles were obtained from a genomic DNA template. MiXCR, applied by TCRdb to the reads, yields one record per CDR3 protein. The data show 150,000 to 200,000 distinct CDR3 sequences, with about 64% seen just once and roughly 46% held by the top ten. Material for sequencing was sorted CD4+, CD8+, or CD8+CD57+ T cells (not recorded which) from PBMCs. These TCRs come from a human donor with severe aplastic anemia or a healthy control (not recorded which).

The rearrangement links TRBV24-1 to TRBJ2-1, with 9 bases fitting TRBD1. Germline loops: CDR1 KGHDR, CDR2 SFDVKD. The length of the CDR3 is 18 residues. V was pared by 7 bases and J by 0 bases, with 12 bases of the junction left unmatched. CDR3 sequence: CATRGDRVTGSSYNEQFF. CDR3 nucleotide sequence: TGTGCCACCAGAGGGGACAGGGTGACGGGTAGCTCCTACAATGAGCAGTTCTTC.

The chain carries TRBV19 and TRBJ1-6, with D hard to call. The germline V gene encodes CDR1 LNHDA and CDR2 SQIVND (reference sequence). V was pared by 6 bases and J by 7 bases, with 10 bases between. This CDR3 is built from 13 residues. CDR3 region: CASSTTWNSPLHF. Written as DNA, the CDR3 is TGTGCCAGTAGCACCACTTGGAATTCACCCCTCCACTTT.

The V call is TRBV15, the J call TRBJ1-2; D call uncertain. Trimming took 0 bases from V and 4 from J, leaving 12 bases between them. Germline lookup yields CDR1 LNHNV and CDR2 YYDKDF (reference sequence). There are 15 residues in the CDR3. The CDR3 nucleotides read TGTGCCACCAGCAGAGATAGCGGGGTCTCCTATGGCTACACCTTC. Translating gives CATSRDSGVSYGYTF.

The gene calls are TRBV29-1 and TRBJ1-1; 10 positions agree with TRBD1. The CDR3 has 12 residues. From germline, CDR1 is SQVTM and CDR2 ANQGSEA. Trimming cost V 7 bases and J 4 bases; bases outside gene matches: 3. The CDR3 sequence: CSGRTGGTEAFF. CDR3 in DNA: TGCAGCGGGCGGACAGGGGGCACTGAAGCTTTCTTT. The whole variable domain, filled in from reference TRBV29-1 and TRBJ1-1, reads SAVISQKPSRDICQRGTSLTIQCQVDSQVTMMFWYRQQPGQSLTLIATANQGSEATYESGFVIDKFPISRPNLTFSTLTVSNMSPEDSSIYLCSGRTGGTEAFFGQGTRLTVV.

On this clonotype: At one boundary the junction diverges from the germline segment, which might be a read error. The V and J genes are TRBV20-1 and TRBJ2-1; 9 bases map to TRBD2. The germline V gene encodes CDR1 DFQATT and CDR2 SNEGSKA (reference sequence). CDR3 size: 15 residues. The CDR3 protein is CSAGEASGARNEQFF. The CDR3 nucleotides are TGCAGTGCTGGAGAGGCTAGCGGGGCTAGGAATGAGCAGTTCTTC.